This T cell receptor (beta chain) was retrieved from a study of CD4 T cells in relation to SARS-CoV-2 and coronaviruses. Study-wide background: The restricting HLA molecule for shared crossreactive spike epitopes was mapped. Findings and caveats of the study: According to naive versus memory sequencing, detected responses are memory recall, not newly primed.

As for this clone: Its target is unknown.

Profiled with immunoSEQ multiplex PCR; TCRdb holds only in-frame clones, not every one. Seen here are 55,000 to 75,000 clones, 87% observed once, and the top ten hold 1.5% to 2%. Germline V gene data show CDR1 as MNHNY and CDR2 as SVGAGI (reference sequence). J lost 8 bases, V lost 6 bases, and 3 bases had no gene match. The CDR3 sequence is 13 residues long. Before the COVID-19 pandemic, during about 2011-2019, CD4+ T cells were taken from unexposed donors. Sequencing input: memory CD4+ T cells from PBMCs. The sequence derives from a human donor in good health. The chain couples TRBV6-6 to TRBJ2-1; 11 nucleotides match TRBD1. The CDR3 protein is CASRLDRGHEQFF. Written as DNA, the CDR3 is TGTGCCAGCAGACTGGACAGGGGGCATGAGCAGTTCTTC.